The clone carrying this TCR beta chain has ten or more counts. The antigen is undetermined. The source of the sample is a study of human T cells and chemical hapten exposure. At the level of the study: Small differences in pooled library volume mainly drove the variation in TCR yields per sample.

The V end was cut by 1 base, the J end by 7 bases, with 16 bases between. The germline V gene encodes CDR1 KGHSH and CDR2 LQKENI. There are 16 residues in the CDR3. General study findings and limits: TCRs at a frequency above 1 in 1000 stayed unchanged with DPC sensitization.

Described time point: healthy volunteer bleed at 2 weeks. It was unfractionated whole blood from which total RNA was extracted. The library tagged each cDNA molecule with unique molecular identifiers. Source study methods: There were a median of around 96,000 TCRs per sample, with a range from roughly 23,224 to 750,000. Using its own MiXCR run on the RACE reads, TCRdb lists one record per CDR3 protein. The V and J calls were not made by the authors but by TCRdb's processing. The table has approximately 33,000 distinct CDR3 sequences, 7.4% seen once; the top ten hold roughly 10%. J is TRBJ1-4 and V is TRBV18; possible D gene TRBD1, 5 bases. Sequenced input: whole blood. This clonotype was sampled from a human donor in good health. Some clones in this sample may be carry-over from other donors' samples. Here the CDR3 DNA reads TGTGCCAGCTCACCACGGAGCCAGGGTCTAGGTGAAAAACTGTTTTTT. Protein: CASSPRSQGLGEKLFF.